One T cell receptor (beta chain) is described in this entry. Participants were aged about 18 to 95 years, lived in over 20 US areas, and enrolled virtually. Participants were placed into cohorts based on the clinical history they reported. This sample is drawn from a study of blood T cell repertoires in COVID-19. On the study more broadly: The United States, Italy and Spain supplied acute and convalescent COVID-19 samples. Sources were T cells, B-cell-depleted T cells, or PBMCs; the material itself was cDNA or gDNA.

Trimming left V 5 bases short and J 3 bases short, with 19 bases between. Germline CDR1 reads MDHEN; CDR2 reads SYDVKM. The CDR3 consists of 16 residues. Generated by immunoSEQ multiplex PCR, the TCRdb table keeps only in-frame clones and is missing some. The sample includes about 260,000 clones, roughly nine tenths seen only once; the top ten take 2.4%. Sample: PBMCs or T cells enriched from blood (not recorded which). The chain carries TRBV28 and TRBJ1-2; possible D gene TRBD1, 5 bases. The clonotype originates from a woman aged 18-29 years who had recovered from COVID-19. The CDR3 bases are TGTGCCAGCAGTACCGCCCGGGGGGGACTGCACTATGGCTACACCTTC. This encodes CASSTARGGLHYGYTF.